This T cell receptor (beta chain) was retrieved from a study of T cells in Graves' hyperthyroidism and ophthalmopathy. RNA transcripts gave rise to amplified TCR beta CDR3 regions. HTBI primers were the set used in a first-round RT-PCR of the TCR CDR3. TCRdb called the multiplex PCR reads again in MiXCR, with one record for every CDR3 protein. The data show over 250,000 distinct CDR3 sequences, with about a sixth seen just once and 55% to 60% held by the top ten. On this clonotype itself: No antigen is known for it.

Findings of the study overall: Most thyroid-expanded clonotypes above 0.001 were also found in blood.

Patients affected by ophthalmopathy presented a Clinical Activity Score of at least 3, a NOSPECS grade of at least 4, and disease duration below 3 months. The source of the PBMCs was around 9 ml of fresh peripheral blood. Source material: blood. This TCR derives from a woman aged 55-69 years with Graves' ophthalmopathy.

The CDR3, as DNA: TGTGCCAGTAGTATGATGCCAGGGGGGATCTACGAGCAGTACTTC. This translates into CASSMMPGGIYEQYF. The J gene is TRBJ2-7, the V gene TRBV19; TRBD1 is a possible D gene (7 bases). The CDR3 totals 15 residues. The V end was cut by 3 bases, the J end by 3 bases, with 15 bases between. Germline V gene data show CDR1 as LNHDA and CDR2 as SQIVND (reference sequence).